The 17 T cell receptor beta chains in this list originate from one sample, sequenced in a study of graft-versus-host responses after intestinal transplantation. Using immunoSEQ multiplex PCR, the repertoire was profiled, and TCRdb retains in-frame clones only, with some absent. The profile covers under 75,000 clones, with roughly 89% appearing a single time and about 1.6% taken by the ten largest. Graft tissue was processed to release intraepithelial and lamina propria lymphocytes. The sample in question was ileum tissue, obtained more than 350 days after transplant. The receptors originated from a human patient who received an intestinal transplant, so some T cells may come from the graft donor.

The CDR3 sequence: CSVATGTDEQYF. The DNA of the CDR3 is TGCAGCGTTGCGACAGGGACCGACGAGCAGTACTTC. The chain combines TRBV29-1 with TRBJ2-7, with 7 positions matching TRBD1. V shed 4 bases and J 5 bases; nucleotides not matched to a gene: 5. CDR3 length: 12 residues. Per germline, CDR1 SQVTM and CDR2 ANQGSEA.

The chain has TRBV7-9 and TRBJ2-5; tentatively, D is TRBD1 or TRBD2 (6 bases each). The CDR3 sequence is 14 residues long. The germline CDR1 and CDR2 sequences are SEHNR and FQNEAQ (reference sequence). The V end was cut by 0 bases, the J end by 5 bases, with 10 bases between. The CDR3 spells CASSLARGEETQYF. The CDR3 bases are TGTGCCAGCAGCTTAGCGAGGGGGGAGGAGACCCAGTACTTC.

V and J are TRBV4-2 and TRBJ2-7, with 8 bases lining up with TRBD1. V dropped 0 bases and J dropped 2; count of bases not matched to a gene: 6. The CDR3 is 16 amino acids. Germline V gene lookup returns CDR1 LGHNA and CDR2 YNFKEQ. The CDR3 loop is CASSQEGTGTTYEQYF. As DNA, the CDR3 is TGTGCCAGCAGCCAAGAAGGGACAGGCACTACCTACGAGCAGTACTTC.

V and J are TRBV6-1 and TRBJ2-7; D might be TRBD1 or TRBD2, each matching 5 bases. The V end lost 9 bases, the J end lost 2 bases, and 14 bases lay between the germline ends. The CDR3 is 13 residues long. Looked up from germline, CDR1 is MNHNS and CDR2 is SASEGT. DNA for the CDR3: TGTGCCAGAGCAGGGATGGGAGCCTACGAGCAGTACTTC. Protein product: CARAGMGAYEQYF.

The rearrangement links TRBV6-5 to TRBJ2-7; possible D gene TRBD1, 5 bases. Per the germline V gene, CDR1 is MNHEY and CDR2 is SVGAGI. CDR3 length: 13 residues. V lost 8 bases to trimming and J lost 7 bases, with 18 bases between them. The CDR3 nucleotides are TGTGCCAGCTCTGGGGCCCCGGGTTGGGAGCAGTACTTC. The encoded protein is CASSGAPGWEQYF.

The chain carries TRBV5-1 and TRBJ2-5; D gene ambiguous. V shed 7 bases and J shed 3 bases, with 10 bases lying between them. The CDR3 extends over 12 amino acids. From germline, CDR1 is SGHRS and CDR2 YFSETQ. Here the CDR3 reads CASSYTEETQYF. CDR3 nucleotides: TGCGCCAGCTCCTACACCGAAGAGACCCAGTACTTC.

This chain links TRBV7-9 with TRBJ1-1, with D hard to call. The germline V and J ends were trimmed by 5 bases and 7 bases, with 14 bases remaining between them. The germline CDR1 and CDR2 sequences are SEHNR and FQNEAQ (reference sequence). This CDR3 region has 13 residues. CDR3 protein: CASSAPTVVEAFF. As DNA, the CDR3 is TGTGCCAGCAGCGCCCCGACGGTAGTTGAAGCTTTCTTT.

The chain links TRBV28 to TRBJ2-5, with 8 nucleotides matching TRBD1. The J call is in doubt because the DNA end fits TRBJ2-7 better. The CDR3 has 14 residues. The germline CDR1 and CDR2 sequences are MDHEN and SYDVKM. CDR3 sequence (DNA): TGTGCCAGCAGTCTTGGACAGGGCCCCTACGAGCAGTACTTC. Translation: CASSLGQGPYEQYF.

This CDR3 reads CASSGRQGDTEAFF. The CDR3 region has the DNA TGTGCCAGTAGTGGTAGGCAGGGGGACACTGAAGCTTTCTTT. This chain links TRBV19 with TRBJ1-1; 7 bases match TRBD1. Germline assignment: CDR1 LNHDA and CDR2 SQIVND (reference sequence). V gave up 5 bases and J gave up 3 bases; unmatched junction bases: 6. The CDR3 runs 14 residues.

This chain links TRBV4-2 with TRBJ2-3; TRBD2 agrees at 9 bases. V dropped 0 bases and J dropped 2; count of bases not matched to a gene: 6. Germline CDR1 LGHNA, CDR2 YNFKEQ. CDR3 length: 17 amino acids. The CDR3, as DNA: TGTGCCAGCAGCCAAGATTCGAGACTAGCGGTCACAGATACGCAGTATTTT. Encoded protein: CASSQDSRLAVTDTQYF.

This chain joins TRBV25-1 and TRBJ2-3, with TRBD2 identical over 11 bases. The CDR3 consists of 15 residues. Germline values: CDR1 MGHDK, CDR2 SYGVNS. The V and J ends lost 6 bases and 5 bases, in that order; junction bases with no gene match: 7. The CDR3 spells CASSLSGRAGDTQYF. In DNA form, the CDR3 reads TGTGCCAGCAGCCTTAGCGGGAGGGCAGGAGATACGCAGTATTTT.

The gene calls are TRBV9 and TRBJ2-3; 12 nucleotides match TRBD2. Germline-derived CDR1 and CDR2 are SGDLS and YYNGEE. The CDR3 is made up of 17 amino acids. V dropped 3 bases and J dropped 5; count of bases not matched to a gene: 10. CDR3 DNA: TGTGCCAGCAGCGCCCGCGCTAGCGGGAGGGTTGGAGATACGCAGTATTTT. Translated: CASSARASGRVGDTQYF.

The chain employs TRBV7-9 and TRBJ1-3; possibly TRBD1 for D (6 bases). The germline V gene encodes CDR1 SEHNR and CDR2 FQNEAQ (reference sequence). The CDR3 has 15 amino acids. The V end lost 3 bases, the J end lost 1 base, and 10 bases lay between the germline ends. The CDR3 loop is CASSFPGASGNTIYF. The DNA of the CDR3 is TGTGCCAGCAGCTTTCCGGGGGCATCTGGAAACACCATATATTTT.

This rearrangement joins TRBV7-2 to TRBJ1-6, with D hard to call. Trimming left V 3 bases short and J 0 bases short, with 3 bases between. Per the germline V gene, CDR1 is SGHTA and CDR2 is FQGNSA. This CDR3 comprises 14 residues. The CDR3 region is CASSFFSYNSPLHF. CDR3 sequence (DNA): TGTGCCAGCAGCTTCTTCTCCTATAATTCACCCCTCCACTTT.

The chain is built from TRBV4-1 and TRBJ2-1, with 10 bases lining up with TRBD2. The germline V gene encodes CDR1 MGHRA and CDR2 YSYEKL. The length of the CDR3 is 16 residues. Unmatched junction bases numbered 3, after V lost 0 bases and J lost 4 bases. CDR3 nucleotide sequence: TGCGCCAGCAGCCAAGAGGGGACTAGCGTATACAATGAGCAGTTCTTC. Translating it yields CASSQEGTSVYNEQFF.

This chain uses TRBV19 with TRBJ2-7, with 8 bases matching TRBD1. With 2 bases clipped from V and 3 bases from J, the junction kept 6 bases outside the gene matches. Germline V CDR1 and CDR2: LNHDA, SQIVND (reference sequence). This CDR3 comprises 15 residues. The CDR3 DNA is TGTGCCAGTAGTATAAGACAGGGGAGAAGCTACGAGCAGTACTTC. Translation: CASSIRQGRSYEQYF.

This chain connects TRBV5-1 to TRBJ1-2; D is ambiguous. Germline-derived CDR1 and CDR2 are SGHRS and YFSETQ. CDR3 length: 16 amino acids. The V end lost 0 bases, the J end lost 4 bases, and 16 bases lay between the germline ends. CDR3 in amino acids: CASSLAPIRGFYGYTF. In DNA, the CDR3 is TGCGCCAGCAGCTTGGCCCCTATTAGAGGATTCTATGGCTACACCTTC.